The clone carrying this TCR beta chain was found a few times. Its antigen is unidentified. The CDR3 is made up of 14 amino acids. V lost 2 bases, J lost 6 bases, and 6 bases stayed unmatched. Per the germline V gene, CDR1 is DFQATT and CDR2 is SNEGSKA (reference sequence). Individuals selected for sequencing had exhibited CD8+CD57+ cell expansion on flow cytometry. A severe acquired aplastic anemia diagnosis applied to all patients. The data originate from a study of CD8+CD57+ T cells in acquired aplastic anemia. Background on the study: Yields of DNA that came from sorted CD4+ and CD8+ cells averaged about 3.4 ug. Regarding the study as a whole: Patients and controls turned out to have approximately 29 CD8+ CDR3 sequences in common. Patients showed no significant difference from controls in CD8+ Simpson's diversity.

TCR beta VDJ and CDR3 profiling used genomic DNA as template. One entry per CDR3 protein, called by TCRdb with MiXCR from the reads. The data show around 500,000 distinct CDR3 sequences, around 30% seen once. The receptor comes from a human donor with aplastic anemia. Sequencing was performed on sorted CD4+, CD8+, or CD8+CD57+ T cells (not recorded which) from PBMCs. The chain combines TRBV20-1 with TRBJ2-1; TRBD2 aligns across 8 bases. The CDR3 DNA reads TGCAGTGCTAGACCACTAGCGGTTTCCAATGAGCAGTTCTTC. Translated: CSARPLAVSNEQFF.